This T cell receptor (beta chain) was recovered during a study of blood T cell repertoires in COVID-19. Study background: Sites in the United States, Italy and Spain provided acute and convalescent COVID-19 samples. Sample material is recorded as cDNA or gDNA derived from T cells, B-cell-depleted T cells, or PBMCs.

Germline-derived CDR1 and CDR2 are SEHNR and FQNEAQ (reference sequence). V gave up 1 base and J gave up 2 bases; unmatched junction bases: 4. This CDR3 is built from 17 residues. Source study methods: Amplification from reference gene primers served as the basis for estimated nucleated cell counts. Sequenced by immunoSEQ multiplex PCR; TCRdb stores in-frame clones only, minus some. The DNA was the basis for D and trimming; V, J and clone size are from that table. This table holds around 60,000 clones, 60% to 80% found once. The sequence came from an elderly man with active or convalescent COVID-19. What was sequenced was peripheral blood. The chain carries TRBV7-9 and TRBJ2-3; 12 nucleotides match TRBD2. The CDR3 loop reads CASSLGASGGDTDTQYF. The CDR3 coding sequence is TGTGCCAGCAGCTTAGGGGCTAGCGGGGGGGACACAGATACGCAGTATTTT.